This TCR beta chain is from a study of T cell changes during pregnancy in multiple sclerosis. This table comes from immunoSEQ multiplex PCR, and its TCRdb copy is limited to in-frame clones, with some not included. Among 20,000 to 25,000 clones listed, 80% to 90% were seen once. The CDR3 consists of 13 residues. Germline V gives CDR1 MNHEY, CDR2 SVGAGI. Trimming stripped 2 bases from V and 8 bases from J, with 10 bases between. The clonotype originates from a female donor with multiple sclerosis, enrolled in a pregnancy study. The specimen was CD8+ T cells from peripheral blood mononuclear cells, collected in the first trimester of pregnancy. The chain links TRBV6-5 to TRBJ1-5; D remains unclear. The CDR3 DNA reads TGTGCCAGCAGTTACGGACCCGGGGAGCCCCAGCATTTT. Translating gives CASSYGPGEPQHF.